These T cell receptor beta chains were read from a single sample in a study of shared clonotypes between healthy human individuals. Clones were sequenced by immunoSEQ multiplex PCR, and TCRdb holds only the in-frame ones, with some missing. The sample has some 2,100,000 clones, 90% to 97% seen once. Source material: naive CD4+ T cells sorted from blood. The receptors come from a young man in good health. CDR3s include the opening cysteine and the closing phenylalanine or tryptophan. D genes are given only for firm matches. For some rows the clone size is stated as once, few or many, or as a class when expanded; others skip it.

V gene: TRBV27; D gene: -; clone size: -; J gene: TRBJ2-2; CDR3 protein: CASSRFENTGELFF; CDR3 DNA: TGTGCCAGCAGTCGGTTCGAGAACACCGGGGAGCTGTTTTTT
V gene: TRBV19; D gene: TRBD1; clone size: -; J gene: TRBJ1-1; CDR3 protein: CASSTGRVGTGERGTEAFF; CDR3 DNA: TGTGCCAGTAGTACGGGGAGAGTGGGGACAGGGGAGCGAGGAACTGAAGCTTTCTTT
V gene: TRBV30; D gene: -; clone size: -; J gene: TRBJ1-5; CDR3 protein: CAWSVGSVGQPQHF; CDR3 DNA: TGTGCCTGGAGCGTCGGTAGCGTGGGTCAGCCCCAGCATTTT
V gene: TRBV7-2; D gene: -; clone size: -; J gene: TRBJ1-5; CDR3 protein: CASSLGVPSNQPQHF; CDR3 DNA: TGTGCCAGCAGCTTAGGTGTCCCCTCCAATCAGCCCCAGCATTTT
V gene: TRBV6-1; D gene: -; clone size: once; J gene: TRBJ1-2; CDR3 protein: CASTPQDAFYGYTF; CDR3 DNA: TGTGCCAGCACCCCCCAGGACGCCTTCTATGGCTACACCTTC
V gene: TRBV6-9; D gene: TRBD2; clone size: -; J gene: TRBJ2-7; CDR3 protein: CASPLPGRAYEQYF; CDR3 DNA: TGTGCCAGCCCTCTGCCCGGGAGGGCTTACGAGCAGTACTTC
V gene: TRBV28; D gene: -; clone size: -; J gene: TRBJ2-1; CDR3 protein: CASSLSGKTPREQFF; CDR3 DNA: TGTGCCAGCAGTTTATCCGGGAAGACCCCCCGTGAGCAGTTCTTC
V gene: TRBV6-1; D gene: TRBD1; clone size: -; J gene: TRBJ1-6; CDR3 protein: CASSPGTGNSPLHF; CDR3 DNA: TGTGCCAGCAGTCCCGGGACAGGGAATTCACCCCTCCACTTT
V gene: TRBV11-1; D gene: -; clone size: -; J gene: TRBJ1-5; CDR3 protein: CASSPHPDHNQPQHF; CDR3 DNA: TGTGCCAGCAGCCCTCATCCGGACCACAATCAGCCCCAGCATTTT
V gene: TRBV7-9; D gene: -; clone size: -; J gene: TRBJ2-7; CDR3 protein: CASSLSVSSYEQYF; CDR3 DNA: TGTGCCAGCAGCTTATCGGTCAGCTCCTACGAGCAGTACTTC
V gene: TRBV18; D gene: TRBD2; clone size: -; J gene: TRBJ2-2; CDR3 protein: CASSPPGNSGLGTGELFF; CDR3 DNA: TGTGCCAGCTCACCACCGGGAAATAGCGGGCTTGGCACCGGGGAGCTGTTTTTT